The clone carrying this TCR beta chain has at least ten counts. This entry comes from a study of T cells in Graves' hyperthyroidism and ophthalmopathy. The TCR beta CDR3 regions underwent amplification using RNA transcripts as the source. Primed by the HTBI set, a first-round RT-PCR was run on the TCR CDR3. MiXCR, applied by TCRdb to the multiplex PCR reads, yields one record per CDR3 protein. Here the sample spans fewer than 550,000 distinct CDR3 sequences, more than 15% being singletons. Germline lookup yields CDR1 LGHDT and CDR2 YNNKEL (reference sequence). The germline V and J ends were trimmed by 0 bases and 1 base, with 4 bases remaining between them. The CDR3 length is 13 residues.

This receptor was identified in a woman aged 18 to 35 with Graves' hyperthyroidism. The sequenced sample consisted of blood. J is TRBJ2-7 and V is TRBV3-1; D not certain. Written as DNA, the CDR3 is TGTGCCAGCAGCCAAGACCAATCCTACGAGCAGTACTTC. As protein: CASSQDQSYEQYF.